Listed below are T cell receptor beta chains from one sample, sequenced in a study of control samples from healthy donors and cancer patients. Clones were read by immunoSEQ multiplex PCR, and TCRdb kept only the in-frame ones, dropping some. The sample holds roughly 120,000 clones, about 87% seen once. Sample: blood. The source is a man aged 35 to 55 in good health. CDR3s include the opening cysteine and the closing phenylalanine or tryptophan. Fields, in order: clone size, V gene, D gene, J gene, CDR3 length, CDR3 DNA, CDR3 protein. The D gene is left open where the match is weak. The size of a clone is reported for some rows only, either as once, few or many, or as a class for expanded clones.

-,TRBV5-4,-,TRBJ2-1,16,TGTGCCAGCAGCTTGGTAGGGGGGGGGCCAGACAATGAGCAGTTCTTC,CASSLVGGGPDNEQFF
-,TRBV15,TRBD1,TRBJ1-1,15,TGTGCCACCAGCAGGGCCGACAGGGGGAACACTGAAGCTTTCTTT,CATSRADRGNTEAFF
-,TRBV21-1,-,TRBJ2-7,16,TGTGCCAGCAGCTCAAGGGACACTAGCGGGGGTTACGAGCAGTACTTC,CASSSRDTSGGYEQYF
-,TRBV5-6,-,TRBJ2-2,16,TGTGCCAGCAGCTTGCTCAAGGGGGTCGACACCGGGGAGCTGTTTTTT,CASSLLKGVDTGELFF
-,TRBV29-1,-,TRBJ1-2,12,TGCAGCGTGAATCCCCAAGGCGTCGGCTACACCTTC,CSVNPQGVGYTF
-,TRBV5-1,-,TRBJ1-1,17,TGCGCCAGCAGCTTGGAGGGCAGGCGACGTCGTTCGTTAGAAGCTTTCTTT,CASSLEGRRRRSLEAFF
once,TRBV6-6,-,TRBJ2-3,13,TGTGCCAGCAATCTAGGGGGCACAGATACGCAGTATTTT,CASNLGGTDTQYF
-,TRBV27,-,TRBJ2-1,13,TGTGCCAGCAGTTTCGCCAGGGGCAATGAGCAGTTCTTC,CASSFARGNEQFF
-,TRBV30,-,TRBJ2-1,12,TGTGCCTGGAGTCAGGGGGGAAATGAGCAGTTCTTC,CAWSQGGNEQFF
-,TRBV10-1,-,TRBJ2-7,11,TGCGCCAGCAGTGACTTGGGGGAGACGTACTTC,CASSDLGETYF
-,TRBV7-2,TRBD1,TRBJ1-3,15,TGTGCCAGCAGCCGGACAGGGGGCTCTGGAAACACCATATATTTT,CASSRTGGSGNTIYF
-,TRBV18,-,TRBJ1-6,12,TGTGCCAGCTCACCCGGTAATTCACCCCTCCACTTT,CASSPGNSPLHF
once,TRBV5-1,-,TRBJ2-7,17,TGCGCCAGCAGCTTGGCCGCCGCAGGAGTTACCTCCTACGAGCAGTACTTC,CASSLAAAGVTSYEQYF
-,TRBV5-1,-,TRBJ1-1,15,TGCGCCAGCAGCTTGAAGAATAATGGGAACACTGAAGCTTTCTTT,CASSLKNNGNTEAFF
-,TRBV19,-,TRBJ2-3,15,TGTGCCAGTAGTATAGCGGGCGGGGGCACAGATACGCAGTATTTT,CASSIAGGGTDTQYF
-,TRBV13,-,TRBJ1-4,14,TGTGCCAGCAGTCCACGGGGCGGGGATGAAAAACTGTTTTTT,CASSPRGGDEKLFF
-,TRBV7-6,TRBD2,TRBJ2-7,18,TGTGCCAGCAGCTCCCCACCCGGACTAGCGGGGGCGTCCTACGAGCAGTACTTC,CASSSPPGLAGASYEQYF
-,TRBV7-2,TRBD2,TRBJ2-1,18,TGTGCCAGCAGCTTAGTTCCCGGGACTAGCGGGGCCTACAATGAGCAGTTCTTC,CASSLVPGTSGAYNEQFF
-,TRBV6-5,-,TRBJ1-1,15,TGTGCCAGCACCCTTGAGGGGGGGATGAACACTGAAGCTTTCTTT,CASTLEGGMNTEAFF
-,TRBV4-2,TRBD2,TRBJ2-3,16,TGTGCCAGCAGCCTAACTAGCGGGGTTAGCACAGATACGCAGTATTTT,CASSLTSGVSTDTQYF
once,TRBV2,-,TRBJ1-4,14,TGTGCCAGCAGAGTAGGGCGGGCTAATGAAAAACTGTTTTTT,CASRVGRANEKLFF
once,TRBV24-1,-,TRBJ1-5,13,TGTGCCACCAGTGGGTTTAGCAATCAGCCCCAGCATTTT,CATSGFSNQPQHF
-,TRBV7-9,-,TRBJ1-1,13,TGTGCCAGCAGCCCGATAGGAGGGGCTGAAGCTTTCTTT,CASSPIGGAEAFF
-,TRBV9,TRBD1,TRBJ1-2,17,TGTGCCAGCAGCGCATCCGGGACAGGGGGCTTGTCTAATGGCTACACCTTC,CASSASGTGGLSNGYTF
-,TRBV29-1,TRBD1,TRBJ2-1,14,TGCAGCGTTGTACGGACAGGCTCCTACAATGAGCAGTTCTTC,CSVVRTGSYNEQFF
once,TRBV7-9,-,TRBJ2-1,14,TGTGCCAGCCAGACAGGGAGGGACTACAATGAGCAGTTCTTC,CASQTGRDYNEQFF
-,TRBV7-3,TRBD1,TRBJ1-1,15,TGTGCCAGCAGCTTAGGGGGGACAGAGAACACTGAAGCTTTCTTT,CASSLGGTENTEAFF
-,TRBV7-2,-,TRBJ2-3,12,TGTGCCAGCAGCTTAGAAGCGGGTCGCCGGTATTTT,CASSLEAGRRYF
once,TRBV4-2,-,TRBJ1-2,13,TGTGCCAGCAGGGTTTTGGGGAATTATGGCTACACCTTC,CASRVLGNYGYTF
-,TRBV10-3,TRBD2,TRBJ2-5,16,TGTGCCATCAGTGAGTCGTCTAGCGGGGGGCAGGAGACCCAGTACTTC,CAISESSSGGQETQYF
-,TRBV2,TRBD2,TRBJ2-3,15,TGTGCCAGCAGTGAAGTCCCGGGGGGATCAGATACGCAGTATTTT,CASSEVPGGSDTQYF
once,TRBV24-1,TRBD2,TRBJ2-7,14,TGTGCCACCAGTGATGGGGGGGAGGCAAACGAGCAGTACTTC,CATSDGGEANEQYF
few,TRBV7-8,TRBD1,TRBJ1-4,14,TGTGCCAGCAGCCTGGGACAGGGACACGAAAAACTGTTTTTT,CASSLGQGHEKLFF
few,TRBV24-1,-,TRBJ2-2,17,TGTGCCACCAGTGACAATAGGGGTCCCGCAGGAAACGGGGAGCTGTTTTTT,CATSDNRGPAGNGELFF
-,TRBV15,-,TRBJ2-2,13,TGTGCCACCAGCAGGGACTACACCGGGGAGCTGTTTTTT,CATSRDYTGELFF
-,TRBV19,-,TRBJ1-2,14,TGTGCCAGTAGTATAGATGGCAGGGGCGCGGGCTACACCTTC,CASSIDGRGAGYTF
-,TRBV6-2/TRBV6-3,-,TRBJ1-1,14,TGTGCCAGCAGTTACTCGACTGGGGCCTATGAAGCTTTCTTT,CASSYSTGAYEAFF
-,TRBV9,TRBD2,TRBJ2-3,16,TGTGCCAGCAGCCCAGGGACTAGCGGGGCGACAGATACGCAGTATTTT,CASSPGTSGATDTQYF
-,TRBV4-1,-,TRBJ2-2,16,TGCGCCAGCAGCCAATCATGGGCCTATCGGGGCGGGGAGCTGTTTTTT,CASSQSWAYRGGELFF